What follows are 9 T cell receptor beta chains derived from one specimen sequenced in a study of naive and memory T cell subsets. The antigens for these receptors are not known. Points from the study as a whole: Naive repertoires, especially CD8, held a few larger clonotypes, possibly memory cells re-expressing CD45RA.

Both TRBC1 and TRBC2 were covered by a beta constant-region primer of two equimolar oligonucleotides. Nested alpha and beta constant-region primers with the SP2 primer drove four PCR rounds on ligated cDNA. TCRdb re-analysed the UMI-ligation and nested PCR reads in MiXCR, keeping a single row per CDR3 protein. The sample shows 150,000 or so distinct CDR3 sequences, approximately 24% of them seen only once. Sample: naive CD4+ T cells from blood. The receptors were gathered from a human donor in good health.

CDR3 coding DNA: TGTGCCAGCAGCTTAAGAAGGGGGCCGACAAGCTCTGGGGCCAACGTCCTGACTTTC. Amino acids: CASSLRRGPTSSGANVLTF. The chain recombines TRBV7-8 with TRBJ2-6, with 7 bases aligning to TRBD1. The V and J ends lost 2 bases and 0 bases, in that order; junction bases with no gene match: 10. The CDR3 spans 19 residues. Looked up from germline, CDR1 is SGHVS and CDR2 is FQNEAQ. Filled out from reference TRBV7-8 and TRBJ2-6, the complete variable domain reads GAGVSQSPRYKVAKRGQDVALRCDPISGHVSLFWYQQALGQGPEFLTYFQNEAQLDKSGLPSDRFFAERPEGSVSTLKIQRTQQEDSAVYLCASSLRRGPTSSGANVLTFGAGSRLTVL.

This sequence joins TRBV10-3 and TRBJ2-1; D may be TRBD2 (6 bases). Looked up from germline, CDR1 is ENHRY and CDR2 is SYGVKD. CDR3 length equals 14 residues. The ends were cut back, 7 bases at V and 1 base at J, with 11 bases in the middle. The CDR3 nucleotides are TGTGCCATCAATGCGGGGCAATCCTACAATGAGCAGTTCTTC. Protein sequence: CAINAGQSYNEQFF.

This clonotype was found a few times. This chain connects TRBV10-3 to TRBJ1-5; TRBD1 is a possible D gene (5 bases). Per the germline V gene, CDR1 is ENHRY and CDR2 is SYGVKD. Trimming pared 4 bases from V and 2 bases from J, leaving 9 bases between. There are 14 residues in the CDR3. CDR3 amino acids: CAISGQTGNQPQHF. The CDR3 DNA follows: TGTGCCATCAGTGGACAGACCGGCAATCAGCCCCAGCATTTT.

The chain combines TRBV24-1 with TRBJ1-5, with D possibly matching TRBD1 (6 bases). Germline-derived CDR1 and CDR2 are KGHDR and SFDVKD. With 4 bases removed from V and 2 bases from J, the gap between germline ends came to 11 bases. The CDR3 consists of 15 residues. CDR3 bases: TGTGCCACCAGTGACGCAGGGGCTGGCAATCAGCCCCAGCATTTT. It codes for CATSDAGAGNQPQHF.

DNA of the CDR3: TGCGCCAGCAGCTTGGCCGGACCGGGCACGGCCTTAGGCCACGAGCAGTACTTC. Translated: CASSLAGPGTALGHEQYF. The genes are TRBV5-1 and TRBJ2-7; D gene ambiguous. Trimming left V 0 bases short and J 5 bases short, with 24 bases between. The CDR3 has 18 residues. Germline V gene sequence: CDR1 SGHRS, CDR2 YFSETQ.

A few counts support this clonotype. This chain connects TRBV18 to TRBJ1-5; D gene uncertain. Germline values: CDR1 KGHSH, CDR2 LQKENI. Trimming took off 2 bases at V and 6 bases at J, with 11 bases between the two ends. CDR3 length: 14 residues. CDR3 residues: CASSPGVTVQPQHF. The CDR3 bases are TGTGCCAGCTCACCAGGGGTAACCGTTCAGCCCCAGCATTTT.

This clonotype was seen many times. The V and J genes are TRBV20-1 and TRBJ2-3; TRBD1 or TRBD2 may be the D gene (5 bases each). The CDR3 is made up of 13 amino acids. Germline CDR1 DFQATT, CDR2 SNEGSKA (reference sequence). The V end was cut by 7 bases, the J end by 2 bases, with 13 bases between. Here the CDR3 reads CSGPGPITDTQYF. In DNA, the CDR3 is TGCAGTGGTCCGGGACCTATCACAGATACGCAGTATTTT.

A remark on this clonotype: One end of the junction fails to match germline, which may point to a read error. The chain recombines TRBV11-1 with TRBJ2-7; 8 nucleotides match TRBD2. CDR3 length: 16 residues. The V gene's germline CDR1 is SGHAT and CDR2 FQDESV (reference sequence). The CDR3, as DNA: TGTGCCAACAGCTTTTTGGCGGGGGGAAGCTCCTACGAGCAGTACTTC. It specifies CANSFLAGGSSYEQYF.

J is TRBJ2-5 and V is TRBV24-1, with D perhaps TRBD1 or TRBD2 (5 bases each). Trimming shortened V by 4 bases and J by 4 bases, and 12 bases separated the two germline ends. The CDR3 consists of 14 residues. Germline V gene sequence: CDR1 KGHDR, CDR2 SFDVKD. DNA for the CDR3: TGTGCCACCAGTGACCCAACAGGAGGAGAGACCCAGTACTTC. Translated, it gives CATSDPTGGETQYF.